The present entry profiles one T cell receptor beta chain with its context. CDR3 length: 15 amino acids. Trimming removed 0 bases from V and 5 bases from J; junction bases left unmatched: 7. Per the germline V gene, CDR1 is SGDLS and CDR2 is YYNGEE. These data belong to a study of shared clonotypes between healthy human individuals. Donors included only healthy HIV-negative adults lacking recent acute infections or vaccinations. From CD4+ cells came CD45RA+ naive and CD45RA-negative memory subsets. Clones were sequenced by immunoSEQ multiplex PCR, and TCRdb holds only the in-frame ones, with some missing. Here the sample spans more than 1,200,000 clones, approximately 98.5% being singletons.

The receptor comes from a young man in good health. The chain links TRBV9 to TRBJ2-7; TRBD2 agrees at 8 bases. The specimen sequenced was naive CD4+ T cells sorted from blood. Subset indicated: CD45RA+ positively selected. The CDR3 protein is CASSVAGGPGNEQYF. The CDR3 DNA sequence: TGTGCCAGCAGCGTAGCGGGAGGGCCAGGTAACGAGCAGTACTTC.